Listed below are T cell receptor beta chains from one sample, sequenced in a study of patients with pleural tuberculosis. TCRdb reprocessed the reads with MiXCR, giving one entry per CDR3 protein. The profile shows 45,000 to 60,000 distinct CDR3 sequences, about 6.8% of them singletons. The receptors originated from a human donor with pleural tuberculosis. The CDR3 runs from the conserved cysteine through the conserved F or W. A D gene is named only where the DNA matches it firmly. Only part of the rows carry a size: once, few, many, or a class if the clone is expanded.

few,NA,TRBV30,TRBJ1-3,TGTGCCTGGAGTTTCGGGAGTCCTGGAAACACCATATATTTT,CAWSFGSPGNTIYF
NA,TRBD2,TRBV19,TRBJ2-1,TGTGCCAGTAGTGGACTAGCGGGAGATGATAATGAGCAGTTCTTC,CASSGLAGDDNEQFF
many,TRBD1,TRBV20-1,TRBJ1-1,TGCAGTGCTAAGAGGCCGGGACAGGGGCACACTGAAGCTTTCTTT,CSAKRPGQGHTEAFF
many,NA,TRBV20-1,TRBJ2-5,TGCAGTGCTAGACTCTCGGCAGGGGAGACCCAGTACTTC,CSARLSAGETQYF
many,NA,TRBV28,TRBJ2-7,TGTGCCAGCAACCCGGGACGGTCCTACGAGCAGTACTTC,CASNPGRSYEQYF
few,TRBD1,TRBV10-3,TRBJ2-1,TGTGCCATCAGCAAAACCACAGGGGACGAGCAGTTCTTC,CAISKTTGDEQFF
many,NA,TRBV11-1,TRBJ1-1,TGTGCCAGCAGCTTAGGAGTTGCAGGTCACACTGAAGCTTTCTTT,CASSLGVAGHTEAFF
many,TRBD2,TRBV20-1,TRBJ2-5,TGCAGTGCTAGAGGTCGCCTAGCGGGAATAACGGAGGAGACCCAGTACTTC,CSARGRLAGITEETQYF
NA,NA,TRBV29-1,TRBJ2-1,TGCAGCGTTGATTCCCGGACACAATACAATGAGCAGTTCTTC,CSVDSRTQYNEQFF
many,TRBD1,TRBV7-1,TRBJ2-7,TGTGCCAGCAGCTCACCGAGTAGGACAGGGTCCTACGAGCAGTACTTC,CASSSPSRTGSYEQYF
many,NA,TRBV5-4,TRBJ1-1,TGTGCCAGCAGCTTGACCCCAGCGAACACTGAAGCTTTCTTT,CASSLTPANTEAFF
many,NA,TRBV6-4,TRBJ2-2,TGTGCCAGCAGTGACTACTACACCGGGGAGCTGTTTTTT,CASSDYYTGELFF
many,NA,TRBV27,TRBJ1-1,TGTGCCAGCACCCGACGGGCAGGTGTTAACACTGAAGCTTTCTTT,CASTRRAGVNTEAFF
many,NA,TRBV19,TRBJ1-5,TGTGCCAGTAGATTGGGACACAGCAATCAGCCCCAGCATTTT,CASRLGHSNQPQHF
many,TRBD2,TRBV20-1,TRBJ2-7,TGCAGTGCTAGCCCTAGCGGGAACGAGCAGTACTTC,CSASPSGNEQYF
many,TRBD2,TRBV12-3/TRBV12-4,TRBJ2-1,TGTGCCAGCAGAATTACTAGCGGTCCATACAATGAGCAGTTCTTC,CASRITSGPYNEQFF
many,NA,TRBV24-1,TRBJ2-1,TGTGCCACCAGTGATTTGCAGAACCCCTACAATGAGCAGTTCTTC,CATSDLQNPYNEQFF
many,TRBD1,TRBV2,TRBJ2-1,TGTGCCAGCAGTGAAATGCCGGCGACAGGGTCCAATGAGCAGTTCTTC,CASSEMPATGSNEQFF
NA,NA,TRBV9,TRBJ1-2,TGTGCCAGCAGCGAGGGGACGGACCTTTCTGGCTACACCTTC,CASSEGTDLSGYTF
many,NA,TRBV6-2/TRBV6-3,TRBJ2-1,TGTGCCAGCAGTTATGGGGTCAACAATGAGCAGTTCTTC,CASSYGVNNEQFF
many,NA,TRBV24-1,TRBJ1-1,TGTGCCACCAGTGATTCAGGGAGATCTGAAGCTTTCTTT,CATSDSGRSEAFF
many,NA,TRBV29-1,TRBJ1-1,TGCAGCGTGACAGGAAACTTGAACACTGAAGCTTTCTTT,CSVTGNLNTEAFF
NA,TRBD1,TRBV11-1,TRBJ1-2,TGTGCCAGCAGCTTACCGGGGACAGGGCCTGGGACTAACTATGGCTACACCTTC,CASSLPGTGPGTNYGYTF
few,NA,TRBV6-2/TRBV6-3,TRBJ2-3,TGTGCCAGCAGTTTTCGGGACAGCACAGATACGCAGTATTTT,CASSFRDSTDTQYF
many,NA,TRBV9,TRBJ2-3,TGTGCCAGCAGCACTAGCACTAGCACAGATACGCAGTATTTT,CASSTSTSTDTQYF
many,NA,TRBV20-1,TRBJ2-7,TGCAGTTATTCACTTGGGGTTATGTCCTACGAGCAGTACTTC,CSYSLGVMSYEQYF
many,TRBD2,TRBV6-2/TRBV6-3,TRBJ2-7,TGTGCCAGCAGTTACTCTAGAACTAGCGGTTTCTACGAGCAGTACTTC,CASSYSRTSGFYEQYF
many,TRBD2,TRBV20-1,TRBJ2-5,TGCAGTGCTAGTTCCACGCTAGCGGGACCCGGTGAGACCCAGTACTTC,CSASSTLAGPGETQYF
NA,TRBD2,TRBV5-6,TRBJ2-1,TGTGCCAGCAGCTTGGGCGGACTAGCGACCAATGAGCAGTTCTTC,CASSLGGLATNEQFF
many,NA,TRBV10-2,TRBJ1-2,TGCGCCAGCAGTGAGCAGGGAAACTATGGCTACACCTTC,CASSEQGNYGYTF
few,NA,TRBV4-1,TRBJ2-3,TGCCCCAGCAGCCAAATGGTACGGGAGTCAGATACGCAGTATTTT,CPSSQMVRESDTQYF
many,TRBD2,TRBV27,TRBJ2-3,TGTGCCAGCAGTACACTAGCGGGTAGAACAGATACGCAGTATTTT,CASSTLAGRTDTQYF
many,NA,TRBV12-3/TRBV12-4,TRBJ1-1,TGTGCCAGCACCCGGGACTGGAACACTGAAGCTTTCTTT,CASTRDWNTEAFF
few,NA,TRBV29-1,TRBJ2-7,TGCAGCGTGGGGTTTCTAGCGACCTCAAGGTACGAGCAGTACTTC,CSVGFLATSRYEQYF
many,NA,TRBV12-3/TRBV12-4,TRBJ2-1,TGTGCCAGCAGCCCTATTGGCCCCAATGAGCAGTTCTTC,CASSPIGPNEQFF
many,NA,TRBV4-2,TRBJ1-1,TGTGCCAGCAGCCAGGGGGCAGGTCCGAGTATCACTGAAGCTTTCTTT,CASSQGAGPSITEAFF
few,TRBD1,TRBV11-2,TRBJ1-2,TGTGCCAGCAGCTGGGACGGGACAGCTAACTATGGCTACACCTTC,CASSWDGTANYGYTF
many,TRBD1,TRBV19,TRBJ1-5,TGTGCCAGTAAGTCCGGGACAGCCAACAATCAGCCCCAGCATTTT,CASKSGTANNQPQHF
many,TRBD2,TRBV15,TRBJ2-5,TGTGCCACCAGCAAGCAGCGGGAGCAAGAGACCCAGTACTTC,CATSKQREQETQYF
many,TRBD2,TRBV20-1,TRBJ2-1,TGCAGTGCCTGGACTAGTGCCGACAATGAGCAGTTCTTC,CSAWTSADNEQFF
many,NA,TRBV7-8,TRBJ1-5,TGTGCCAGCAGCTTAGGCGGGCTTCAGCCCCAGCATTTT,CASSLGGLQPQHF
many,NA,TRBV12-3/TRBV12-4,TRBJ2-1,TGTGCCAGCAGTCGCCAGGCCTTCTCCTACAATGAGCAGTTCTTC,CASSRQAFSYNEQFF
many,NA,TRBV27,TRBJ1-1,TGTGCCAGCAGTTTTGGACTTTCGGGGTACACTGAAGCTTTCTTT,CASSFGLSGYTEAFF
many,NA,TRBV27,TRBJ2-5,TGTGCCAGCAGCCCTACACCGTACCAAGAGACCCAGTACTTC,CASSPTPYQETQYF